This T cell receptor beta chain was sequenced in a study of blood T cells in healthy people across ages. Trimming took off 7 bases at V and 0 bases at J, with 15 bases between the two ends. Per germline, CDR1 MNHEY and CDR2 SMNVEV (reference sequence). The CDR3 consists of 15 residues. The use of a sample-barcoded 5' primer and a J-beta primer mix characterized a second PCR of roughly 6 to 11 cycles. TCRdb re-analysed the 5' RACE reads in MiXCR, keeping a single row per CDR3 protein. The table records nearly 1 million distinct CDR3 sequences, about 53% of them present only once. Sequencing was done on a sample of blood. This clonotype originated in a woman aged 55-69 years in good health. The gene calls are TRBV27 and TRBJ2-5; D assignment may be TRBD1 or TRBD2 (5 bases each). In DNA form, the CDR3 reads TGTGCCAGCACCCCTCGTGGGGGTAACCAAGAGACCCAGTACTTC. Translation gives CASTPRGGNQETQYF.